These 23 T cell receptor beta chains were all obtained from the same sample, sequenced in a study of molecular identifiers for immune sequencing clone quantification. TCRdb reprocessed the PCR reads via MiXCR and lists one record per CDR3 protein. The data show fewer than 30,000 distinct CDR3 sequences, roughly 17% seen once. Sequenced sample: naive CD8+ T cells from blood, with Jurkat cell RNA spiked in. Subset defined: FACS-sorted CD8+CD4-CCR7+CD45RA+ naive T cells. The receptor set was obtained from a human donor in good health. Some libraries in this study had Jurkat cell RNA spiked in.

This clonotype has a count of ten or more. The chain recombines TRBV4-3 with TRBJ1-2, with 7 positions matching TRBD1. CDR1 is LGHNA and CDR2 is YSLEER in the germline V gene. The trim removed 3 bases at V and 0 bases at J, leaving 10 bases unmatched. This CDR3 region has 17 residues. The DNA for the CDR3 is TGCGCCAGCAGCCAGGATCGACAGGGCCTCGCTAACTATGGCTACACCTTC. It encodes CASSQDRQGLANYGYTF.

This clonotype has at least ten counts. The V call is TRBV20-1, the J call TRBJ2-3; D unclear. Trimming took off 0 bases at V and 0 bases at J, with 7 bases between the two ends. Germline loops: CDR1 DFQATT, CDR2 SNEGSKA (reference sequence). The length of the CDR3 is 14 residues. DNA of the CDR3: TGCAGTGCTAGAGATGCCAGTAGCACAGATACGCAGTATTTT. Its protein product is CSARDASSTDTQYF.

This clonotype was detected ten times or more. The chain employs TRBV5-1 and TRBJ2-7; 9 bases align to TRBD1. The CDR3 has 14 residues. Germline CDR1 is SGHRS and CDR2 is YFSETQ. With 5 bases clipped from V and 5 bases from J, the junction kept 8 bases outside the gene matches. CDR3 bases: TGCGCCAGCAGAGTAGGGACAGGGCTGAACGAGCAGTACTTC. As protein: CASRVGTGLNEQYF.

Comment on this clonotype: Just one base apart from a much larger clone, this may be a read error. The chain couples TRBV20-1 to TRBJ2-7, with D possibly being TRBD1 or TRBD2 (5 bases each). CDR1 DFQATT and CDR2 SNEGSKA come from the germline V gene (reference sequence). Trimming shortened V by 3 bases and J by 3 bases, and 21 bases separated the two germline ends. The CDR3 contains 16 residues. The CDR3 DNA is TGCAGTGCTAGTGGGACCATCGCCTCACGCCGCTACGAGCAGTACTTC. Its translation is CSASGTIASRRYEQYF.

This chain links TRBV4-3 with TRBJ2-7; 8 bases are a match to TRBD2. CDR1 and CDR2 from the germline V gene are LGHNA and YSLEER. V was pared by 3 bases and J by 0 bases, with 10 bases of the junction left unmatched. CDR3 length: 17 residues. This CDR3 is CASSQVARLANSYEQYF. The CDR3 region has the DNA TGCGCCAGCAGCCAGGTGGCCCGACTAGCGAACTCCTACGAGCAGTACTTC.

This clonotype was observed at least ten times. The chain employs TRBV7-9 and TRBJ2-3; TRBD1 agrees at 8 bases. This CDR3 has 15 residues. Germline V gene lookup returns CDR1 SEHNR and CDR2 FQNEAQ (reference sequence). Trimming cost V 5 bases and J 5 bases; bases outside gene matches: 9. The CDR3 DNA reads TGTGCCAGCAGCGAGCCGGGACAGGAAATAGATACGCAGTATTTT. Its translation is CASSEPGQEIDTQYF. The whole variable domain, filled in from reference TRBV7-9 and TRBJ2-3, reads DTGVSQNPRHKITKRGQNVTFRCDPISEHNRLYWYRQTLGQGPEFLTYFQNEAQLEKSRLLSDRFSAERPKGSFSTLEIQRTEQGDSAMYLCASSEPGQEIDTQYFGPGTRLTVL.

Note on this clonotype: A much more abundant neighbour one base away suggests this may be a read error. The rearrangement links TRBV28 to TRBJ2-7; the D gene is possibly TRBD1 (5 bases). Germline-derived CDR1 and CDR2 are MDHEN and SYDVKM. Trimming cost V 6 bases and J 5 bases, with 17 bases left between them. CDR3 length: 14 residues. CDR3 region: CASRLSPRADEQYF. The CDR3, as DNA: TGTGCCAGCAGGCTTAGTCCCAGGGCCGACGAGCAGTACTTC.

About this clonotype itself: A much bigger clone sits one base away, suggesting this may be a read error. V usage is TRBV19 and J usage is TRBJ1-1; D is undetermined. The CDR3 covers 14 residues. Germline values: CDR1 LNHDA, CDR2 SQIVND (reference sequence). Trimming stripped 1 base from V and 4 bases from J, with 10 bases between. In nucleotides, the CDR3 is TGTGCCAGTAGTATAGCAGGACCGAGCACTGAAGCTTTCTTT. This sequence encodes CASSIAGPSTEAFF.

Notes on this clonotype: Since a much larger clone is just one base distant, this may be a read error. The chain couples TRBV6-2 or TRBV6-3 to TRBJ2-2; a weak D match, TRBD2 (5 bases). Germline V lookup: CDR1 MNHEY, CDR2 SVGEGT. This CDR3 comprises 15 residues. CDR3 amino acids: CASSYSVPSAGELLF. CDR3 bases: TGTGCCAGCAGTTACTCGGTACCCAGCGCCGGGGAGCTGCTTTTT.

At least ten counts were recorded for this clonotype. The chain employs TRBV27 and TRBJ2-7, with 7 bases that match TRBD2. Germline V gives CDR1 MNHEY, CDR2 SMNVEV (reference sequence). The length of the CDR3 is 13 residues. Trimming at V came to 5 bases and at J to 1 base, leaving 2 bases not matched to a gene. The CDR3 here is CASSLAESYEQYF. In nucleotides, the CDR3 is TGTGCCAGCAGTCTAGCGGAATCCTACGAGCAGTACTTC.

This clonotype was observed at least ten times. V gene TRBV12-3 or TRBV12-4 combines with J gene TRBJ2-3; maybe TRBD2 (5 bases). Trimming removed 6 bases from V and 7 bases from J, with 11 bases in between. The length of the CDR3 is 12 residues. The CDR3 sequence is CASSGLAYTQYF. In nucleotides, the CDR3 is TGTGCCAGCAGCGGACTGGCCTATACGCAGTATTTT.

Details on this clonotype: A clone one base away is much larger, so this may be a read error. Here the CDR3 reads CSVTWARVGTVTQYF. The CDR3 DNA sequence: TGCAGCGTTACCTGGGCCAGGGTCGGCACAGTTACGCAGTATTTT. The gene calls are TRBV29-1 and TRBJ2-3, with D possibly TRBD1 on 5 matching bases. Looked up from germline, CDR1 is SQVTM and CDR2 is ANQGSEA. CDR3 length equals 15 residues.

The V gene is TRBV2, the J gene TRBJ2-7; tentative D call: TRBD2 (6 bases). Germline lookup yields CDR1 SNHLY and CDR2 FYNNEI. The V gene lost 2 bases and the J gene lost 5 bases, with 7 bases spanning the gap. The CDR3 extends over 12 amino acids. The CDR3 DNA sequence: TGTGCCAGCAGTGAATCGGGGGACGAGCAGTACTTC. The encoded protein is CASSESGDEQYF.

Ten or more counts support this clonotype. The gene calls are TRBV27 and TRBJ2-3, with 14 nucleotides matching TRBD2. Germline CDR1 and CDR2: MNHEY and SMNVEV (reference sequence). This CDR3 spans 18 amino acids. The V segment lost 7 bases and the J segment 4 bases; nucleotides outside the gene matches: 13. The CDR3, as DNA: TGTGCCAGCACCGATATCGGGACTAGCGGGAGTAGGGCAGATACGCAGTATTTT. Residues: CASTDIGTSGSRADTQYF.

The table lists this clonotype with many counts. The V and J genes are TRBV2 and TRBJ2-3; TRBD1 matches 7 bases. The CDR3 runs to 18 residues. V was pared by 6 bases and J by 0 bases, with 15 bases of the junction left unmatched. Germline V lookup: CDR1 SNHLY, CDR2 FYNNEI. The CDR3 coding sequence is TGTGCCAGCAGGGTACGGGGTAGGGGGCCCGAAAGCACAGATACGCAGTATTTT. This codes for CASRVRGRGPESTDTQYF.

This clonotype was recorded once. With a much larger clone just one base away, this may be a read error. This chain uses TRBV7-9 with TRBJ2-1, with 8 nucleotides matching TRBD1. CDR1 is SEHNR, CDR2 FQNEAQ, per germline (reference sequence). The CDR3 sequence is 16 residues long. The J segment lost 2 bases and the V segment lost 8 bases, leaving 11 bases of the junction unmatched. CDR3 residues: CASCYSTGETYNEQFF. In DNA, the CDR3 is TGTGCCAGCTGCTATTCGACAGGGGAAACCTACAATGAGCAGTTCTTC. The variable domain in full, completed from reference TRBV7-9 and TRBJ2-1, reads DTGVSQNPRHKITKRGQNVTFRCDPISEHNRLYWYRQTLGQGPEFLTYFQNEAQLEKSRLLSDRFSAERPKGSFSTLEIQRTEQGDSAMYLCASCYSTGETYNEQFFGPGTRLTVL.

Remarks on this clonotype: This could be a read error, since a much larger clone is one nucleotide away. This CDR3 reads CAWSQPGQNYGQYF. CDR3 bases: TGTGCCTGGAGTCAACCGGGACAGAACTACGGGCAGTACTTC. The chain uses TRBV30 and TRBJ2-7; TRBD1 aligns across 7 bases. The V gene's germline CDR1 is GTSNPN and CDR2 SVGIG (reference sequence). There are 14 residues in the CDR3.

This clonotype was found many times. CDR3: CASSETASASEQFF. In DNA, the CDR3 is TGTGCCAGCAGCGAAACGGCTAGCGCGAGTGAGCAGTTCTTC. J is TRBJ2-1 and V is TRBV9; a weak D match, TRBD2 (6 bases). The CDR3 length is 14 residues. CDR1 SGDLS and CDR2 YYNGEE come from the germline V gene. Deletions cut 3 bases from V and 9 bases from J, with 16 bases between.

Only a few counts were recorded for this clonotype. This sequence joins TRBV11-1 and TRBJ2-3; TRBD1 matches 7 bases. The CDR3 has 18 amino acids. Germline V gives CDR1 SGHAT, CDR2 FQDESV (reference sequence). V shed 2 bases, J shed 2 bases, and the junction held 13 bases outside the gene matches. The CDR3 region has the DNA TGTGCCAGCAGCTTAATTGAGACAGGGTCGGGATTCACAGATACGCAGTATTTT. Its translation is CASSLIETGSGFTDTQYF.

This clonotype showed up many times. This sequence joins TRBV7-2 and TRBJ2-7; D call uncertain. CDR1 is SGHTA, CDR2 FQGNSA, per germline. V lost 0 bases to trimming and J lost 3 bases, with 12 bases between them. The CDR3 is 15 amino acids. The CDR3 here is CASSLAPALFYEQYF. The CDR3 nucleotides are TGTGCCAGCAGCTTAGCCCCAGCCCTGTTCTACGAGCAGTACTTC.

This clonotype was recorded at least ten times. Sequence at one end of the junction differs from germline and may be a read error. The V call is TRBV4-3, the J call TRBJ1-5; 10 bases match TRBD1. There are 15 residues in the CDR3. The germline gives CDR1 LGHNA, CDR2 YSLEER. The CDR3 loop is CASSPAGTGTGDLWF. CDR3 sequence (DNA): TGCGCCAGCAGCCCGGCAGGGACAGGGACAGGGGACCTCTGGTTT.

CDR3 residues: CASSYPGNEKLFF. The CDR3 DNA sequence: TGTGCCAGCAGTTACCCAGGGAATGAAAAACTGTTTTTT. The chain employs TRBV12-3 or TRBV12-4 and TRBJ1-4; D is perhaps TRBD1 (5 bases). This CDR3 spans 13 amino acids. V gave up 4 bases and J gave up 5 bases, with 8 bases separating them.

This clonotype was recorded many times. This chain links TRBV28 with TRBJ2-7; 10 bases map to TRBD2. This CDR3 is 16 amino acids long. V was pared by 10 bases and J by 4 bases, with 16 bases of the junction left unmatched. Germline V gene lookup returns CDR1 MDHEN and CDR2 SYDVKM. The CDR3 sequence is CAIQSGRAGKGYEQYF. CDR3 nucleotides: TGTGCCATTCAGAGCGGGAGGGCCGGAAAAGGGTACGAGCAGTACTTC. Using reference TRBV28 and TRBJ2-7 for the parts outside the CDR3, the full variable domain is DVKVTQSSRYLVKRTGEKVFLECVQDMDHENMFWYRQDPGLGLRLIYFSYDVKMKEKGDIPEGYSVSREKKERFSLILESASTNQTSMYLCAIQSGRAGKGYEQYFGPGTRLTVT.